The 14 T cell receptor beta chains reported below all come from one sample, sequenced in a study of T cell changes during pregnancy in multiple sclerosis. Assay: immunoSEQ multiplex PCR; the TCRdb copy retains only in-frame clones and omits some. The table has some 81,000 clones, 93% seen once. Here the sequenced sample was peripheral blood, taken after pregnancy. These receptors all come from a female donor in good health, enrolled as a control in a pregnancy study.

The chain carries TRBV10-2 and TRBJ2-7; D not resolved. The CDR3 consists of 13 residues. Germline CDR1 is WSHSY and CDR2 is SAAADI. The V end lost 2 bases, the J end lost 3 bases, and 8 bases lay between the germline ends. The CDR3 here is CASSEPFYYEQYF. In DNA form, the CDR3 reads TGCGCCAGCAGTGAGCCATTCTACTACGAGCAGTACTTC.

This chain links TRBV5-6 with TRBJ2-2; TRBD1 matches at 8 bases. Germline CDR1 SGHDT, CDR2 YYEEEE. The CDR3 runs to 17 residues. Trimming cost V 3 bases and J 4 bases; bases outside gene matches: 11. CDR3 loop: CASSSDRGTSGTGELFF. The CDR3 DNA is TGTGCCAGCAGCTCCGACAGGGGTACGTCCGGCACCGGGGAGCTGTTTTTT.

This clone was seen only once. The CDR3 DNA reads as TGTGCCAGCAGTCCCCTAGCGGGGGGTTACAATGAGCAGTTCTTC. Its translation is CASSPLAGGYNEQFF. The J gene is TRBJ2-1, the V gene TRBV28; 11 bases align to TRBD2. Germline V CDR1 and CDR2: MDHEN, SYDVKM. There are 15 residues in the CDR3. V was clipped by 5 bases and J by 4 bases; unmatched bases: 4. The variable domain in full, with the rest retrieved from reference TRBV28 and TRBJ2-1, is DVKVTQSSRYLVKRTGEKVFLECVQDMDHENMFWYRQDPGLGLRLIYFSYDVKMKEKGDIPEGYSVSREKKERFSLILESASTNQTSMYLCASSPLAGGYNEQFFGPGTRLTVL.

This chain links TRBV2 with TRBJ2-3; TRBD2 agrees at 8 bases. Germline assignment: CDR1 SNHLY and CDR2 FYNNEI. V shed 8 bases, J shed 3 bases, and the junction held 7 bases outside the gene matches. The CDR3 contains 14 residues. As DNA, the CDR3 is TGTGCCAGCCAGAGCGGGAGATGGACAGATACGCAGTATTTT. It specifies CASQSGRWTDTQYF.

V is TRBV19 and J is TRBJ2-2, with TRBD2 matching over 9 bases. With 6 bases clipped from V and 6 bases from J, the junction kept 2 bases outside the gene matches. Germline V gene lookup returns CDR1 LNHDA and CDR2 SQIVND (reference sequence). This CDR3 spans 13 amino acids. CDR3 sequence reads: CASRLAGAGELFF. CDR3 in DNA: TGTGCCAGTAGACTAGCGGGCGCCGGGGAGCTGTTTTTT.

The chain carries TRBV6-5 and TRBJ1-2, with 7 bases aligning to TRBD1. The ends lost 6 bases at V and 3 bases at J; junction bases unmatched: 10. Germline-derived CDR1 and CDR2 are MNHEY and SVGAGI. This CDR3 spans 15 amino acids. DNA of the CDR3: TGTGCCAGCAGAGACGGGACAGATCCGTACTATGGCTACACCTTC. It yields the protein CASRDGTDPYYGYTF.

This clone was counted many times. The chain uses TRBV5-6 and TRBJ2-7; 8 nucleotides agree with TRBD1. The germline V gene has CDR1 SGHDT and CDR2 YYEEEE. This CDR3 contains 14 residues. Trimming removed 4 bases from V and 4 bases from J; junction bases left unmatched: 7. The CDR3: CASSLGQAVYEQYF. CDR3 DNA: TGTGCCAGCAGCCTGGGACAGGCTGTTTACGAGCAGTACTTC. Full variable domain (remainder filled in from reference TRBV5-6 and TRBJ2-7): DAGVTQSPTHLIKTRGQQVTLRCSPKSGHDTVSWYQQALGQGPQFIFQYYEEEERQRGNFPDRFSGHQFPNYSSELNVNALLLGDSALYLCASSLGQAVYEQYFGPGTRLTVT.

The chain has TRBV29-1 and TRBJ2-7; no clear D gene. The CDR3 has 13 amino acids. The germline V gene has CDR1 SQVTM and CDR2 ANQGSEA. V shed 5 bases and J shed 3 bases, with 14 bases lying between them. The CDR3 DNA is TGCAGCGTTACATATCCCTGGAGCTACGAGCAGTACTTC. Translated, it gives CSVTYPWSYEQYF.

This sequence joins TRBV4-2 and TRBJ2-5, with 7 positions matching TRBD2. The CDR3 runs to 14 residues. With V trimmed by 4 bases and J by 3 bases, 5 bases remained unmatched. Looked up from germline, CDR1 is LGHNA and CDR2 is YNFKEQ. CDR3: CASSRSAGEETQYF. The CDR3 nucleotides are TGTGCCAGCAGCCGATCCGCGGGGGAAGAGACCCAGTACTTC.

CDR3 coding DNA: TGCGCCAGCAGATCCGGGACTGGGAGTAATGAGCAGTTCTTC. This codes for CASRSGTGSNEQFF. The chain is built from TRBV5-1 and TRBJ2-1; a weak D match, TRBD2 (6 bases). CDR3 length: 14 residues. V was pared by 5 bases and J by 7 bases, with 16 bases between. Per germline, CDR1 SGHRS and CDR2 YFSETQ.

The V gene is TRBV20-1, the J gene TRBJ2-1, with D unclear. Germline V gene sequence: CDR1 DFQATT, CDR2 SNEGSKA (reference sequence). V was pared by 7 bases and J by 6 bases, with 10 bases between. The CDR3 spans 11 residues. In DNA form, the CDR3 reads TGCAGTGGCCAACTCCCCAATGAGCAGTTCTTC. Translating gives CSGQLPNEQFF.

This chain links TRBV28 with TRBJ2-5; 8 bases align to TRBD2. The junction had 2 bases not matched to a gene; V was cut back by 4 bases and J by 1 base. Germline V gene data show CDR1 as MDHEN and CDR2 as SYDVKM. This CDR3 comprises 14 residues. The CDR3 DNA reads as TGTGCCAGCAGTTCACTAGCGGTCCAAGAGACCCAGTACTTC. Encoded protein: CASSSLAVQETQYF.

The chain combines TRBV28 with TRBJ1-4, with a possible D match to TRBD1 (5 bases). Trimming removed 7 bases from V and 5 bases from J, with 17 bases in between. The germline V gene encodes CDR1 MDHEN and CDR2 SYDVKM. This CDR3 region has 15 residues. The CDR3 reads CASKPLGGKNEKLFF. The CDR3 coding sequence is TGTGCCAGCAAGCCGTTGGGGGGGAAAAATGAAAAACTGTTTTTT.

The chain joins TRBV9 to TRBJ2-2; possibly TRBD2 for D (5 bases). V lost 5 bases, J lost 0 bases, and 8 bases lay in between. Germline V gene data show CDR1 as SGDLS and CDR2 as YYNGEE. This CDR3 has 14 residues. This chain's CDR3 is CASRPGSNTGELFF. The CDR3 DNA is TGTGCCAGCAGGCCGGGATCGAACACCGGGGAGCTGTTTTTT.